This T cell receptor (beta chain) was sequenced during a study of vaccination and CD4 T cells after COVID-19. About this clonotype: Its antigen remains unknown.

Study observations and caveats: Going from roughly 21 to 40, median SARS-CoV-2-reactive clonotypes did not rise significantly.

The Oncomine TCR Beta short-read assay was what sequenced the DNA obtained from cultured CD4+ T cells. One entry per CDR3 protein results from TCRdb running MiXCR on the PCR reads. The table lists about 13,000 distinct CDR3 sequences, about four fifths of them singletons, with 28% in the top ten. Documented treatment: approximately nine-day PBMC culture with coronavirus spike peptide pools or control peptides (ViraFEST assay). Antigen-specific T cells were expanded with peptide pools by ViraFEST, and TCRs were then sequenced. Sequences were obtained from CD4+ T cells from blood, cultured in vitro. The source of this sequence is a human donor who had recovered from COVID-19.

The CDR3 DNA follows: TGCGCCAGCAGCCAAGAGGGGCGGGTGGAGACCCAGTACTTC. The encoded protein is CASSQEGRVETQYF. V gene TRBV4-1 combines with J gene TRBJ2-5; perhaps D is TRBD1 or TRBD2 (5 bases each). V lost 0 bases and J lost 5, with 10 bases in between. Per germline, CDR1 MGHRA and CDR2 YSYEKL. The CDR3 contains 14 residues.